The 14 T cell receptor beta chains in this list originate from one sample, sequenced in a study of cytomegalovirus exposure and HLA in healthy donors (dated by TCRdb to about 2017). The method behind the library was the immunoSEQ multiplex PCR assay. A mixture of 60 forward primers for TCR Vbeta segments and 13 reverse primers for TCR Jbeta segments was used in the multiplex PCR. The table comes from immuneACCESS by way of TCRdb, which keeps in-frame sequences with V and J called. Part of the clones is missing from these tables; in studies checked, under half for an unresolved V gene and the rest for unknown reasons. The sample records about 82,000 clones, around 70% of which are singletons. In total, the top ten clones hold 20% to 25% of the sample. The sequencing input was PBMCs. The receptor set was obtained from a man aged 25 to 45 in good health and CMV-seropositive.

The rearrangement links TRBV4-1 to TRBJ2-1; 16 nucleotides match TRBD2. Germline CDR1 and CDR2: MGHRA and YSYEKL. The CDR3 covers 18 residues. J lost 1 base, V lost 5 bases, and 5 bases had no gene match. CDR3 amino acids: CASSKGLAGGPSYNEQFF. CDR3 nucleotide sequence: TGCGCCAGCAGCAAGGGACTAGCGGGAGGGCCGTCCTACAATGAGCAGTTCTTC.

This chain links TRBV6-1 with TRBJ1-4; no definite D call. This CDR3 has 12 amino acids. The germline V gene has CDR1 MNHNS and CDR2 SASEGT. V lost 0 bases to trimming and J lost 13 bases, with 9 bases between them. CDR3 residues: CASSEAAGILFF. CDR3 coding DNA: TGTGCCAGCAGTGAAGCGGCAGGCATACTGTTTTTT.

This rearrangement joins TRBV28 to TRBJ1-2, with TRBD1 matching 9 bases. J lost 2 bases, V lost 5 bases, and 9 bases had no gene match. The CDR3 length is 16 residues. Per the germline V gene, CDR1 is MDHEN and CDR2 is SYDVKM. The CDR3 here is CASSPPGQGGNYGYTF. CDR3 DNA: TGTGCCAGCAGTCCCCCGGGACAGGGAGGCAACTATGGCTACACCTTC.

This clone showed up many times. V usage is TRBV4-1 and J usage is TRBJ2-7, with 7 bases aligning to TRBD1. Germline CDR1 is MGHRA and CDR2 is YSYEKL. Losses at the gene ends were 4 bases for V and 5 bases for J; bases not matched to a gene: 8. CDR3 size: 14 residues. The CDR3 loop is CASSRTGQLHEQYF. CDR3 nucleotide sequence: TGCGCCAGCAGCCGAACGGGACAGCTTCACGAGCAGTACTTC.

The chain uses TRBV18 and TRBJ2-7; 11 positions agree with TRBD1. The CDR3 contains 15 residues. CDR1 and CDR2 from the germline V gene are KGHSH and LQKENI. The trim removed 2 bases at V and 6 bases at J, leaving 6 bases unmatched. The CDR3 region is CASSPGGDRGAEQYF. The CDR3 DNA reads TGTGCCAGCTCACCAGGCGGGGACAGGGGGGCCGAGCAGTACTTC.

J is TRBJ2-1 and V is TRBV10-3; D might be TRBD2 (5 bases). This CDR3 contains 12 residues. V was clipped by 10 bases and J by 6 bases, with 13 bases between them. The germline V gene has CDR1 ENHRY and CDR2 SYGVKD. The CDR3 nucleotides are TGTGCCACCGGAGGCGACGGCAATGAGCAGTTCTTC. Residues: CATGGDGNEQFF.

CDR3 in DNA: TGCGCCAGCAGCTTGGGAGGTAGCGGAATCTCCTACAATGAGCAGTTCTTC. Translation: CASSLGGSGISYNEQFF. This chain links TRBV5-1 with TRBJ2-1; TRBD2 is a possible D gene (6 bases). Trimming took off 0 bases at V and 0 bases at J, with 13 bases between the two ends. Germline values: CDR1 SGHRS, CDR2 YFSETQ. The CDR3 contains 17 residues.

The V and J genes are TRBV7-9 and TRBJ2-1; 7 bases agree with TRBD2. CDR1 and CDR2 (germline): SEHNR, FQNEAQ (reference sequence). Trimming at V came to 5 bases and at J to 5 bases, leaving 6 bases not matched to a gene. The CDR3 has 14 amino acids. The CDR3 DNA sequence: TGTGCCAGCAGCGTCACCGGGAGGAACAATGAGCAGTTCTTC. Its protein is CASSVTGRNNEQFF.

The chain joins TRBV27 to TRBJ2-1; D ambiguous. The CDR3 runs to 16 residues. V gave up 6 bases and J gave up 0 bases, with 15 bases separating them. Germline assignment: CDR1 MNHEY and CDR2 SMNVEV (reference sequence). The CDR3 spells CASSPSIFYSYNEQFF. CDR3 nucleotides: TGTGCCAGCAGCCCCTCTATTTTCTACTCCTACAATGAGCAGTTCTTC.

Concerning this clone: A read error may produce the germline difference seen at one junction end. The same CDR3 can be traced to other DNA sequences in this sample. The chain combines TRBV10-3 with TRBJ1-1; D is perhaps TRBD1 (6 bases). The length of the CDR3 is 15 residues. The germline CDR1 and CDR2 sequences are ENHRY and SYGVKD. This CDR3 reads CAISNTRGTDTEAFF. CDR3 DNA: TGTGCTATCAGTAATACCAGGGGCACGGACACTGAAGCTTTCTTT.

Comment on this clone: One end of the junction is discordant with germline, which a read error may explain. V usage is TRBV20-1 and J usage is TRBJ2-1; D is possibly TRBD1 (5 bases). CDR3 length: 11 residues. Germline values: CDR1 DFQATT, CDR2 SNEGSKA (reference sequence). The DNA of the CDR3 is TGCAGTGCATCATCAGGGTTAGTTTGGCTCTTC. Translation: CSASSGLVWLF.

This sequence joins TRBV5-6 and TRBJ2-1; D uncertain. Germline V gene lookup returns CDR1 SGHDT and CDR2 YYEEEE. The V end was cut by 2 bases, the J end by 8 bases, with 5 bases between. The CDR3 is 11 residues long. The CDR3 loop is CASSFGDEQFF. In nucleotides, the CDR3 is TGTGCCAGCAGCTTTGGAGATGAGCAGTTCTTC.

This clone showed up just a few times. V usage is TRBV9 and J usage is TRBJ2-3; TRBD2 aligns across 14 bases. This CDR3 spans 18 amino acids. Trimming at V came to 4 bases and at J to 2 bases, leaving 9 bases not matched to a gene. Germline CDR1 and CDR2: SGDLS and YYNGEE. CDR3 in DNA: TGTGCCAGCAGCCCACAGGGACTAGCGGGGGCATTCACAGATACGCAGTATTTT. Translation gives CASSPQGLAGAFTDTQYF.

The chain has TRBV25-1 and TRBJ2-3, with 9 bases matching TRBD1. Germline V gene sequence: CDR1 MGHDK, CDR2 SYGVNS. V shed 5 bases, J shed 4 bases, and the junction held 7 bases outside the gene matches. The CDR3 spans 15 residues. The CDR3 region is CASSQRDRAADTQYF. CDR3 nucleotides: TGTGCCAGCAGTCAACGGGACAGGGCAGCAGATACGCAGTATTTT. Variable domain in full (rest from reference TRBV25-1 and TRBJ2-3): EADIYQTPRYLVIGTGKKITLECSQTMGHDKMYWYQQDPGMELHLIHYSYGVNSTEKGDLSSESTVSRIRTEHFPLTLESARPSHTSQYLCASSQRDRAADTQYFGPGTRLTVL.